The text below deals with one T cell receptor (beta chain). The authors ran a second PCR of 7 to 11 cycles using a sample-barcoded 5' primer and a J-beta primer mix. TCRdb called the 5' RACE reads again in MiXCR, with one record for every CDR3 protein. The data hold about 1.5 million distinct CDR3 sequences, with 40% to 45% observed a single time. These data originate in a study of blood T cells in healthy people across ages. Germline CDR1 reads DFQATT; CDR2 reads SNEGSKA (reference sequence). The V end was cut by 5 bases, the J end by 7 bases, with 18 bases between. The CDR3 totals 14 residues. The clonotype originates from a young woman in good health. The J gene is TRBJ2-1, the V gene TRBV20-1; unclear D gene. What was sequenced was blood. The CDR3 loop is CSAPGTRLVNEQFF. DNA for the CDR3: TGCAGTGCTCCCGGAACAAGGCTCGTGAATGAGCAGTTCTTC.